The 15 T cell receptor beta chains given below trace back to one sample, sequenced in a study of T cell repertoires in cytomegalovirus infection. TCRdb passed the reads through MiXCR, listing each CDR3 protein once. The sample lists about 180,000 distinct CDR3 sequences; around 15% were seen once. Sequencing was carried out using PBMCs. Source of these receptors: a human donor in good health (CMV status not recorded). Some clones in this sample may be carry-over from other donors' samples.

This clonotype was found a few times. The chain recombines TRBV14 with TRBJ1-6; D gene ambiguous. Germline V gene lookup returns CDR1 SGHDN and CDR2 FVKESK. This CDR3 region has 13 residues. Trimming stripped 0 bases from V and 14 bases from J, with 11 bases between. CDR3 sequence reads: CASSQDQGLALHF. CDR3 DNA sequence: TGTGCCAGCAGCCAAGATCAAGGGCTGGCCCTCCACTTT.

A few counts support this clonotype. The CDR3 DNA is TGCAGTGCTAGAGATTTGGCTAGCGGAGCTTACGAGCAGTACTTC. It encodes CSARDLASGAYEQYF. The chain employs TRBV20-1 and TRBJ2-7; 7 nucleotides align to TRBD2. The CDR3 has 15 residues. Germline V CDR1 and CDR2: DFQATT, SNEGSKA (reference sequence). J lost 4 bases, V lost 0 bases, and 9 bases had no gene match.

This clonotype was observed a few times. This chain links TRBV5-4 with TRBJ1-1, with D perhaps TRBD1 (5 bases). V was shortened by 5 bases and J by 1 base, with 18 bases between the two germline ends. The germline CDR1 and CDR2 sequences are SGHNT and YYREEE (reference sequence). The CDR3 is made up of 16 amino acids. CDR3: CASRPGQIGRNTEAFF. In DNA form, the CDR3 reads TGTGCCAGCAGGCCGGGGCAGATCGGTAGGAACACTGAAGCTTTCTTT.

This clonotype was seen more than once but under ten times. The CDR3 here is CASSLRDRSYSNQPQHF. In DNA form, the CDR3 reads TGTGCCAGCTCACTCAGGGACAGGTCCTATAGCAATCAGCCCCAGCATTTT. The gene calls are TRBV18 and TRBJ1-5; TRBD1 matches at 8 bases. Looked up from germline, CDR1 is KGHSH and CDR2 is LQKENI. Germline trimming cut 4 bases from V and 0 bases from J; bases unmatched to any gene: 8. The CDR3 length is 17 residues. The whole variable domain, filled in from reference TRBV18 and TRBJ1-5, reads NAGVMQNPRHLVRRRGQEARLRCSPMKGHSHVYWYRQLPEEGLKFMVYLQKENIIDESGMPKERFSAEFPKEGPSILRIQQVVRGDSAAYFCASSLRDRSYSNQPQHFGDGTRLSIL.

This clonotype has more than one count but fewer than ten. The genes are TRBV7-9 and TRBJ2-7; a possible D gene is TRBD1 (5 bases). The V gene lost 7 bases and the J gene lost 3 bases, with 10 bases spanning the gap. CDR1 is SEHNR and CDR2 is FQNEAQ in the germline V gene (reference sequence). The CDR3 sequence is 12 residues long. The CDR3 protein is CASTPGIYEQYF. DNA of the CDR3: TGTGCCAGCACTCCAGGGATCTACGAGCAGTACTTC. The variable domain in full, with the rest retrieved from reference TRBV7-9 and TRBJ2-7, is DTGVSQNPRHKITKRGQNVTFRCDPISEHNRLYWYRQTLGQGPEFLTYFQNEAQLEKSRLLSDRFSAERPKGSFSTLEIQRTEQGDSAMYLCASTPGIYEQYFGPGTRLTVT.

This clonotype was observed a handful of times. A clone one base away is much larger, so this may be a read error. The rearrangement joins TRBV12-3 or TRBV12-4 to TRBJ1-1; perhaps TRBD1 as D (5 bases). The V and J ends lost 5 bases and 1 base respectively, with 11 bases between them. This CDR3 region has 14 residues. The CDR3 sequence: CASSPDRANTEAFF. The CDR3 nucleotides are TGTGCCAGCAGTCCAGACAGAGCGAACACTGAAGCTTTCTTT.

This clonotype occurred many times. The J gene is TRBJ1-5, the V gene TRBV7-2, with D perhaps TRBD1 (5 bases). The germline gives CDR1 SGHTA, CDR2 FQGNSA. The CDR3 sequence is 14 residues long. The V end lost 1 base, the J end lost 5 bases, and 9 bases lay between the germline ends. CDR3: CASSLGAGDQPQHF. In DNA, the CDR3 is TGTGCCAGCAGCTTAGGAGCGGGGGATCAGCCCCAGCATTTT.

Remarks on this clonotype: Compared with germline, one end of the junction differs, possibly owing to a read error. The chain employs TRBV7-2 and TRBJ2-1; 7 bases line up with TRBD2. The CDR3 runs to 11 residues. Germline assignment: CDR1 SGHTA and CDR2 FQGNSA. CDR3: CASRDLAERFF. The CDR3 DNA reads as TGTGCCAGCAGGGACCTAGCGGAGCGGTTCTTC.

This clonotype came up a few times. The rearrangement uses TRBV6-2 or TRBV6-3 and TRBJ1-5; D remains unclear. V gave up 4 bases and J gave up 1 base, with 11 bases separating them. Per germline, CDR1 MNHEY and CDR2 SVGEGT. The CDR3 spans 15 residues. CDR3 in amino acids: CASSLTHLSNQPQHF. DNA for the CDR3: TGTGCCAGCAGTTTGACCCATTTGAGCAATCAGCCCCAGCATTTT.

This clonotype was detected only a few times. The rearrangement links TRBV29-1 to TRBJ1-5; D may be TRBD1 (6 bases). Germline V gives CDR1 SQVTM, CDR2 ANQGSEA. This CDR3 has 13 amino acids. The V gene lost 5 bases and the J gene lost 5 bases, with 13 bases spanning the gap. The CDR3 sequence is CSVRGQWDQPQHF. CDR3 coding DNA: TGCAGCGTTCGGGGGCAATGGGATCAGCCCCAGCATTTT.

In nucleotides, the CDR3 is TGTGCCATCGGACAGCTTAACTATGGCTACACCTTC. Translated: CAIGQLNYGYTF. The rearrangement joins TRBV10-3 to TRBJ1-2, with TRBD1 as a possible D gene (6 bases). V lost 8 bases and J 1 base, leaving 8 bases between the germline ends. CDR3 length equals 12 residues. CDR1 and CDR2 (germline): ENHRY, SYGVKD.

CDR3 sequence reads: CASSLNRADTGELFF. CDR3 sequence (DNA): TGTGCCAGCAGTTTAAACAGGGCAGACACCGGGGAGCTGTTTTTT. The chain recombines TRBV12-3 or TRBV12-4 with TRBJ2-2; perhaps TRBD1 as D (6 bases). The CDR3 has 15 amino acids. V was trimmed by 2 bases and J by 3 bases, leaving 10 bases between them.

This clonotype was seen at least ten times. This chain joins TRBV28 and TRBJ1-2; 9 bases line up with TRBD1. Germline V gene lookup returns CDR1 MDHEN and CDR2 SYDVKM. This CDR3 region has 15 residues. V was pared by 6 bases and J by 4 bases, with 9 bases of the junction left unmatched. CDR3 sequence: CASRWTGVAFYGYTF. In DNA form, the CDR3 reads TGTGCCAGCAGGTGGACAGGGGTTGCCTTCTATGGCTACACCTTC.

This chain connects TRBV5-1 to TRBJ2-3; D ambiguous. Looked up from germline, CDR1 is SGHRS and CDR2 is YFSETQ. The ends were cut back, 0 bases at V and 1 base at J, with 12 bases in the middle. CDR3 size: 16 residues. DNA for the CDR3: TGCGCCAGCAGCTTGGCAACCTCCTTGGGCACAGATACGCAGTATTTT. It translates to CASSLATSLGTDTQYF.

This clonotype was observed a few times. The chain uses TRBV2 and TRBJ2-5; D remains ambiguous. CDR1 and CDR2 from the germline V gene are SNHLY and FYNNEI. There are 13 residues in the CDR3. Trimming removed 4 bases from V and 5 bases from J, with 11 bases in between. This chain's CDR3 is CASSVGLWETQYF. DNA of the CDR3: TGTGCCAGCAGTGTAGGCCTGTGGGAGACCCAGTACTTC.